This T cell receptor (beta chain) was identified in a study of tumor and adjacent non-tumor tissue in lung cancer. Regarding the study as a whole: Tumor tissue had significantly higher TCR diversity than normal lung.

Only one count was recorded for this clonotype. Its antigen remains unidentified. The library came from three nested PCR rounds adapted from ARM-PCR protocols. A single record per CDR3 protein comes from TCRdb applying MiXCR to the multiplex PCR reads. Of 35,000 to 55,000 distinct CDR3 sequences in the sample, roughly two thirds were seen once. No cell sorting was done before RNA was extracted from the tissue. The normal lung tissue was taken more than 3 cm from the tumor edge. The CDR3 loop spans 13 amino acids. Germline CDR1 reads MNHEY; CDR2 reads SVGAGI. The clonotype was recovered from a woman between 35 and 50 years old with non-small cell lung cancer. V usage is TRBV6-5 and J usage is TRBJ2-3; 8 bases are a match to TRBD1. Sequencing used distant non-tumor lung tissue. The CDR3 here is CAAQGAVTDTQYF. CDR3 coding DNA: TGTGCTGCTCAGGGGGCAGTAACAGATACGCAGTATTTT.